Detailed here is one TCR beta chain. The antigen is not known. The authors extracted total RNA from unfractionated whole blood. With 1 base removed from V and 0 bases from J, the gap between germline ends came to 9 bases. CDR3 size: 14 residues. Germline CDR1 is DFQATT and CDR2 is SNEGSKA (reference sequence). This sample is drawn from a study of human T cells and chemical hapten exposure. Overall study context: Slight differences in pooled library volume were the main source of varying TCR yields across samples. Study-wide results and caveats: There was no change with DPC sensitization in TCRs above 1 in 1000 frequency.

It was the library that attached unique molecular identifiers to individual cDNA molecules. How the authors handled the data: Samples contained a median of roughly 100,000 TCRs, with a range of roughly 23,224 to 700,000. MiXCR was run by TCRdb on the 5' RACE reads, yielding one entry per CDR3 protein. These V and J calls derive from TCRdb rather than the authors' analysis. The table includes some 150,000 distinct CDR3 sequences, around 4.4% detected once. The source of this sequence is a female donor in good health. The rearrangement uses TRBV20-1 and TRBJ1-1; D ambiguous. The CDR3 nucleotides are TGCAGTGCTAGAGCCCGGGGAATGAACACTGAAGCTTTCTTT. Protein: CSARARGMNTEAFF.